Listed here is a single T cell receptor beta chain. Its antigen is unknown. Using immunoSEQ multiplex PCR, the repertoire was profiled, and TCRdb retains in-frame clones only, with some absent. The repertoire holds some 1,700 clones, approximately 23% seen once, with over 12% in the top ten. This sample was included in a study of T cells in narcolepsy. Overall study: Donors had narcolepsy type 1 or type 2, or were healthy controls. Study-wide results and limits: HCRT-specific and TRIB2-specific autoreactive clonotypes appeared among same-patient CSF and blood CD4+ clonotypes. Blood of same and different patients, but not healthy controls, reportedly held recurring autoreactive clonotypes.

The CDR3 sequence is 13 residues long. V was shortened by 6 bases and J by 1 base, with 9 bases between the two germline ends. Looked up from germline, CDR1 is SEHNR and CDR2 is FQNEAQ (reference sequence). This TCR derives from a human donor with narcolepsy. The gene calls are TRBV7-9 and TRBJ1-1; no clear D. Sequences were obtained from cultured CD4+ T cells from cerebrospinal fluid. CDR3 residues: CASRAAPNTEAFF. Written as DNA, the CDR3 is TGTGCCAGCAGGGCAGCTCCGAACACTGAAGCTTTCTTT.